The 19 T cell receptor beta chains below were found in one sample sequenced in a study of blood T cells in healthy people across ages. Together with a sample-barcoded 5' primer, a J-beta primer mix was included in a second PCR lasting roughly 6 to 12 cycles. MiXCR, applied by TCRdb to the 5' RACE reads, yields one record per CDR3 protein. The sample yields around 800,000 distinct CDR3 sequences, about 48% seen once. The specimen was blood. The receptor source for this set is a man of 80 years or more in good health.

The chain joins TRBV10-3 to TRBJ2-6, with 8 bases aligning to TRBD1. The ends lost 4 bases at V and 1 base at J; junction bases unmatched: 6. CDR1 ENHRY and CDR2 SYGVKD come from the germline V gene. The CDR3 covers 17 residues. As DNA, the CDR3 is TGTGCCATCAGTGCCGTGACAGGGGAATCTGGGGCCAACGTCCTGACTTTC. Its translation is CAISAVTGESGANVLTF.

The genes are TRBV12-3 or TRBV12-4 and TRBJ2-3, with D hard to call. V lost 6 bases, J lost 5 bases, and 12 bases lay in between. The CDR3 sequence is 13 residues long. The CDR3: CASRNRAEDTQYF. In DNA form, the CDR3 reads TGTGCCAGCAGAAATCGGGCGGAAGATACGCAGTATTTT.

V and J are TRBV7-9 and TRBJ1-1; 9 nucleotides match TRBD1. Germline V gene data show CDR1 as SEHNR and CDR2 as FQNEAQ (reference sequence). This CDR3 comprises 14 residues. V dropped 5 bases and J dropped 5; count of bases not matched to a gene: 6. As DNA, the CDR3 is TGTGCCAGCAGCCCGGGACAGGGTGAAACTGAAGCTTTCTTT. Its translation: CASSPGQGETEAFF.

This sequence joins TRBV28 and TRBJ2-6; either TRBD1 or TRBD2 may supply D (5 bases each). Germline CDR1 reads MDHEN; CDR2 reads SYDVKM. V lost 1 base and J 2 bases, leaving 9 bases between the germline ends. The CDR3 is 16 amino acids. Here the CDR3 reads CASSLLGTAGANVLTF. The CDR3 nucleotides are TGTGCCAGCAGTTTATTGGGGACGGCTGGGGCCAACGTCCTGACTTTC.

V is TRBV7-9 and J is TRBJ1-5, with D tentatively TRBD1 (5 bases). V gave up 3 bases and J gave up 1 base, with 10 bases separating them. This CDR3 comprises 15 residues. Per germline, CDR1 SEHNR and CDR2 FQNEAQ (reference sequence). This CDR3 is CASSLTGGSNQPQHF. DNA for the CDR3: TGTGCCAGCAGCTTGACGGGGGGAAGCAATCAGCCCCAGCATTTT.

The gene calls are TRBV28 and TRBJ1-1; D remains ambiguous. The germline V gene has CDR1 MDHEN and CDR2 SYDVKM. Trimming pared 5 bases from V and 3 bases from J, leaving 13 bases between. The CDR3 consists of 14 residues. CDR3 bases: TGTGCCAGCAGTCCGGACGTCCGGGACACTGAAGCTTTCTTT. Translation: CASSPDVRDTEAFF.

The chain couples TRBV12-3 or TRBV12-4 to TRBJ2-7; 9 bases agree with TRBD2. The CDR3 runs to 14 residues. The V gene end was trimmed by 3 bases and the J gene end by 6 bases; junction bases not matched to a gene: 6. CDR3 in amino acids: CASSLRREGREQYF. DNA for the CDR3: TGTGCCAGCAGTTTGAGGCGGGAGGGCCGCGAGCAGTACTTC.

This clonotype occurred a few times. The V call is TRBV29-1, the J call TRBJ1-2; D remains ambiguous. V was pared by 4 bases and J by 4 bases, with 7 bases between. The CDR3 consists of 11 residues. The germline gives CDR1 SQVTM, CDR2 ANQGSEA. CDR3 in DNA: TGCAGCGTTGGGGGTAGCTATGGCTACACCTTC. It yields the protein CSVGGSYGYTF.

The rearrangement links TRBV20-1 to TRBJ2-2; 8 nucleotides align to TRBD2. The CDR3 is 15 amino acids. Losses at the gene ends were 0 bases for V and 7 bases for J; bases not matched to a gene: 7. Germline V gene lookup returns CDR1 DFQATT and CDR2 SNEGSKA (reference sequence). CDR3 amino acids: CSAREGAGEVGELFF. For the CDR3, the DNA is TGCAGTGCTAGAGAGGGAGCGGGAGAGGTCGGGGAGCTGTTTTTT.

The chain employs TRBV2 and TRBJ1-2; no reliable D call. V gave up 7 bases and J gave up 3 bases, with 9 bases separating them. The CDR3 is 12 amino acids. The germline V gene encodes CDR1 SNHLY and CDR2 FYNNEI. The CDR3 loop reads CASNAADYGYTF. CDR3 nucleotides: TGTGCCAGCAATGCGGCAGACTATGGCTACACCTTC. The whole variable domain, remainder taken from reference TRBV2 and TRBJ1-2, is EPEVTQTPSHQVTQMGQEVILRCVPISNHLYFYWYRQILGQKVEFLVSFYNNEISEKSEIFDDQFSVERPDGSNFTLKIRSTKLEDSAMYFCASNAADYGYTFGSGTRLTVV.

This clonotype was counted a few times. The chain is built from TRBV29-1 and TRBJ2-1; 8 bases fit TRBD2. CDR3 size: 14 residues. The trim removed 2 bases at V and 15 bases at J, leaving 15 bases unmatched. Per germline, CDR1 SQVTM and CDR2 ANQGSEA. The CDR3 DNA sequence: TGCAGCGTTGAATCTGGTTTAGGTGTGGCGGGAGGGTTCTTC. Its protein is CSVESGLGVAGGFF.

The CDR3 loop reads CASSLEGADYNEQFF. In DNA, the CDR3 is TGCGCCAGCAGCTTGGAGGGGGCAGATTACAATGAGCAGTTCTTC. This sequence joins TRBV5-1 and TRBJ2-1, with 7 bases that match TRBD1. J gave up 4 bases and V 0 bases, and 4 bases lay outside the gene matches. The length of the CDR3 is 15 residues. Germline-derived CDR1 and CDR2 are SGHRS and YFSETQ. Supplemented by reference TRBV5-1 and TRBJ2-1, the full variable domain reads KAGVTQTPRYLIKTRGQQVTLSCSPISGHRSVSWYQQTPGQGLQFLFEYFSETQRNKGNFPGRFSGRQFSNSRSEMNVSTLELGDSALYLCASSLEGADYNEQFFGPGTRLTVL.

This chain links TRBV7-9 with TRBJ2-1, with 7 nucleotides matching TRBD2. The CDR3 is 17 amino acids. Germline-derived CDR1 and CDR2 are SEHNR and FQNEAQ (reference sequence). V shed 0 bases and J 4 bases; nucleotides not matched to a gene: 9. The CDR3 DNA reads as TGTGCCAGCAGCTTAGCGCGGGCGGGAGCCCTTTACAATGAGCAGTTCTTC. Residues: CASSLARAGALYNEQFF.

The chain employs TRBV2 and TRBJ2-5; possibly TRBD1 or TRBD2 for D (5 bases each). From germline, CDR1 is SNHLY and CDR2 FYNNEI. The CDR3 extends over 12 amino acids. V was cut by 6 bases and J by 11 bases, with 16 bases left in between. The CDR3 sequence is CASRSGPSEQYF. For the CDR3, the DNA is TGTGCCAGCAGATCGGGACCCTCGGAGCAGTACTTC.

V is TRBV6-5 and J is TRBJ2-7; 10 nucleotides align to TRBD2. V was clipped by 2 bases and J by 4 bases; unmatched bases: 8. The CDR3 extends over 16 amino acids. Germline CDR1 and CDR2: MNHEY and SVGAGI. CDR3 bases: TGTGCCAGCAGTTACCGAGTGAGCGGGAGGGCTTACGAGCAGTACTTC. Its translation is CASSYRVSGRAYEQYF.

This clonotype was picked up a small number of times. The CDR3 coding sequence is TGTGCCAGTCAGGACCCCTACAGATACGCGTATTTT. Its protein is CASQDPYRYAYF. This sequence joins TRBV6-1 and TRBJ2-3; the D is unclear. V dropped 9 bases and J dropped 14 bases, with 21 bases sitting between them. The CDR3 consists of 12 residues. Germline CDR1 MNHNS, CDR2 SASEGT.

The CDR3 DNA sequence: TGCAGTGCTAGCCCCGGGGGCACTGTGAACACTGAAGCTTTCTTT. It translates to CSASPGGTVNTEAFF. This sequence joins TRBV20-1 and TRBJ1-1; a possible D gene is TRBD1 (6 bases). Germline V CDR1 and CDR2: DFQATT, SNEGSKA (reference sequence). The CDR3 consists of 15 residues. Trimming shortened V by 3 bases and J by 0 bases, and 14 bases separated the two germline ends.

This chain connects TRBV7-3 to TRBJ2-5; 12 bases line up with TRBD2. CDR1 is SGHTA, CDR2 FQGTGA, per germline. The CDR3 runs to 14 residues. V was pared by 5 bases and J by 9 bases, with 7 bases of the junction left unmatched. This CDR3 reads CASSPEASGRAQYF. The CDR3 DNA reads TGTGCCAGCAGCCCAGAAGCTAGCGGGAGGGCCCAGTACTTC.

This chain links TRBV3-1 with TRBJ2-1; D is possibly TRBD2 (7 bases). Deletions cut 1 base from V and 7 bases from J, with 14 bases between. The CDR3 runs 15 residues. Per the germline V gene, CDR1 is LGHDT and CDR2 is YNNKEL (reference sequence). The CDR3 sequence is CASSQGGSQGNEQFF. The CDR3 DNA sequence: TGTGCCAGCAGCCAAGGCGGGAGCCAGGGGAATGAGCAGTTCTTC.